Below, 13 T cell receptor beta chains from the same sample are listed, as sequenced in a study of prognosis after radiotherapy for stage I lung cancer. Starting from genomic DNA, TCR beta CDR3 was amplified through two-round multiplex PCR. The use of primers specific to each TRBV and TRBJ gene characterized first-round PCR. TCRdb redid the calling of the multiplex PCR reads with MiXCR, one entry per CDR3 protein. The repertoire has roughly 14,000 distinct CDR3 sequences, about 30% of them found once; the top ten carry roughly 10%. The sequences come from PBMCs, collected before or after stereotactic body radiation therapy (not recorded which). The receptor set was obtained from a donor at least 50 years old with non-small cell lung cancer.

At least ten counts were recorded for this clonotype. J is TRBJ2-4 and V is TRBV4-1; D unresolved. This CDR3 is built from 15 residues. Germline-derived CDR1 and CDR2 are MGHRA and YSYEKL. V lost 1 base to trimming and J lost 4 bases, with 11 bases between them. CDR3 in DNA: TGCGCCAGCAGCCAAGTTCTCGCGGAAAAAAACATTCAGTACTTC. It codes for CASSQVLAEKNIQYF.

Of note for this clonotype: A far larger clone is one nucleotide away, so this likely arose from a read error. V and J are TRBV6-8 and TRBJ2-7, with 8 nucleotides matching TRBD1. The length of the CDR3 is 14 residues. Germline assignment: CDR1 MNHGY and CDR2 SAAAGT. CDR3 nucleotides: TGTTCCAGCAGTTTATCCCAGGGGGCGTACGAGCAGTACTTC. The encoded protein is CSSSLSQGAYEQYF.

The rearrangement links TRBV25-1 to TRBJ1-1; a weak D match, TRBD1 (5 bases). Germline V gene sequence: CDR1 MGHDK, CDR2 SYGVNS. Trimming took 9 bases from V and 10 from J, leaving 18 bases between them. The CDR3 is made up of 12 amino acids. The CDR3 coding sequence is TGTGCCAGTGTCTCATGGGGCTGGGGAGCTTTCTTT. It translates to CASVSWGWGAFF.

This clonotype has at least ten counts. The chain recombines TRBV29-1 with TRBJ2-1; D perhaps matches TRBD1 (5 bases). Looked up from germline, CDR1 is SQVTM and CDR2 is ANQGSEA. The CDR3 spans 15 residues. Trimming cost V 2 bases and J 8 bases, with 19 bases left between them. CDR3 residues: CSVELGRGTTDEQFF. The CDR3 DNA follows: TGCAGCGTTGAACTGGGTAGGGGTACAACGGATGAGCAGTTCTTC.

Regarding this clonotype: A single base is all that separates this from a far larger clone, so a read error is likely. The chain is built from TRBV6-2 or TRBV6-3 and TRBJ2-2; 10 bases match TRBD2. This CDR3 has 14 amino acids. CDR1 and CDR2 from the germline V gene are MNHEY and SVGEGT. CDR3 bases: TGTGCCACCAAACCTAGCGGGAGCACCGGGGAGATGTTTTTT. Protein sequence: CATKPSGSTGEMFF.

The gene calls are TRBV15 and TRBJ2-5; 7 positions agree with TRBD2. V trimming: 0 bases; J trimming: 2 bases; junction bases outside the gene matches: 9. Germline CDR1 is LNHNV and CDR2 is YYDKDF (reference sequence). The CDR3 extends over 17 amino acids. The CDR3 DNA reads TGTGCCACCAGCAGAGATTTGGCGGGAGTGTTTCAAGAGACCCAGTACTTC. Translating gives CATSRDLAGVFQETQYF.

This clonotype was recorded at least ten times. The DNA of the CDR3 is TGTGCCAGTAGTAAAGACAGGGCAGATACGCAGTATTTT. Residues: CASSKDRADTQYF. The rearrangement uses TRBV19 and TRBJ2-3, with 7 bases lining up with TRBD1. Looked up from germline, CDR1 is LNHDA and CDR2 is SQIVND (reference sequence). The CDR3 is 13 residues long. V gave up 4 bases and J gave up 4 bases; unmatched junction bases: 2.

This clonotype was seen many times. The germline gene is not matched at one end of the junction; a read error may be the cause. The rearrangement links TRBV28 to TRBJ1-4; TRBD1 might be the D (5 bases). CDR1 is MDHEN, CDR2 SYDVKM, per germline. The CDR3 is 11 residues long. The CDR3: CASSLTGGVEF. CDR3 nucleotide sequence: TGTGCCAGCTCTCTCACCGGGGGGGTGGAGTTT. Full variable domain (rest looked up from reference TRBV28 and TRBJ1-4): DVKVTQSSRYLVKRTGEKVFLECVQDMDHENMFWYRQDPGLGLRLIYFSYDVKMKEKGDIPEGYSVSREKKERFSLILESASTNQTSMYLCASSLTGGVEFGSGTQLSVL.

This clonotype was found many times. The rearrangement joins TRBV5-6 to TRBJ2-1; a weak D match, TRBD2 (6 bases). The CDR3 runs to 16 residues. Deletions cut 1 base from V and 4 bases from J, with 15 bases between. CDR1 is SGHDT and CDR2 is YYEEEE in the germline V gene. CDR3 protein: CASSLYVTRGYNEQFF. The CDR3 DNA is TGTGCCAGCAGCTTGTACGTAACGCGGGGATACAATGAGCAGTTCTTC.

This clonotype was detected ten times or more. The chain uses TRBV20-1 and TRBJ1-1; 8 bases align to TRBD1. V dropped 0 bases and J dropped 13; count of bases not matched to a gene: 10. The CDR3 has 13 amino acids. The V gene's germline CDR1 is DFQATT and CDR2 SNEGSKA (reference sequence). The CDR3 region is CSARESLGQGFFF. The CDR3 DNA reads TGCAGTGCTAGAGAGAGTCTAGGACAGGGTTTTTTCTTT.

On this clonotype: A junction boundary mismatches the germline segment, possibly from a read error. This chain uses TRBV9 with TRBJ1-2; possible D gene TRBD1, 5 bases. The CDR3 is 16 residues long. Germline CDR1 is SGDLS and CDR2 is YYNGEE. This CDR3 reads CASSVGVQGSNYGYTF. The CDR3 bases are TGTGCCAGTAGCGTAGGGGTGCAGGGATCGAACTATGGCTACACCTTC. The full variable domain, with the rest looked up from reference TRBV9 and TRBJ1-2, is DSGVTQTPKHLITATGQRVTLRCSPRSGDLSVYWYQQSLDQGLQFLIQYYNGEERAKGNILERFSAQQFPDLHSELNLSSLELGDSALYFCASSVGVQGSNYGYTFGSGTRLTVV.

At least ten counts were recorded for this clonotype. The rearrangement uses TRBV9 and TRBJ2-2, with D tentatively TRBD1 or TRBD2 (6 bases each). This CDR3 region has 15 residues. CDR1 SGDLS and CDR2 YYNGEE come from the germline V gene. Trimming removed 1 base at V and 2 bases at J, with 9 bases between. For the CDR3, the DNA is TGTGCCAGCAGCGTACGGGGGCGCAACACCGGGGAGCTGTTTTTT. Protein sequence: CASSVRGRNTGELFF.

This clonotype appeared a single time. This chain uses TRBV5-1 with TRBJ2-2, with D maybe TRBD2 (6 bases). The CDR3 spans 13 residues. V lost 4 bases to trimming and J lost 15 bases, with 19 bases between them. Germline-derived CDR1 and CDR2 are SGHRS and YFSETQ. For the CDR3, the DNA is TGCGCCAGCAGCCTCCGGGAGACCGGGGAAATGTTTTTT. It yields the protein CASSLRETGEMFF.